The 7 T cell receptor beta chains given below trace back to one sample, sequenced in a study of blood T cell repertoires in COVID-19. The method was immunoSEQ multiplex PCR; TCRdb's version includes in-frame clones alone and lacks a portion of them. The sample yields roughly 57,000 clones, more than 75% seen once. The sample consisted of peripheral blood. The receptors were sampled from a man between 60 and 75 years old with active or convalescent COVID-19.

This clone was counted a single time. CDR3 in DNA: TGCGCCAGCAGCCGCATGGGGACTACCAGCACAGATACGCAGTATTTT. Residues: CASSRMGTTSTDTQYF. The genes are TRBV4-1 and TRBJ2-3, with TRBD2 identical over 7 bases. This CDR3 comprises 16 residues. Germline V lookup: CDR1 MGHRA, CDR2 YSYEKL. V lost 4 bases to trimming and J lost 0 bases; unmatched junction nucleotides: 7.

V gene TRBV4-1 combines with J gene TRBJ2-2; TRBD2 aligns across 8 bases. CDR1 and CDR2 (germline): MGHRA, YSYEKL. The CDR3 consists of 16 residues. J lost 3 bases, V lost 1 base, and 4 bases had no gene match. DNA of the CDR3: TGCGCCAGCAGCCAAGGAGCGGGGGCCTACACCGGGGAGCTGTTTTTT. This gives the protein CASSQGAGAYTGELFF.

V gene TRBV5-1 combines with J gene TRBJ1-3; D might be TRBD1 (6 bases). V was shortened by 4 bases and J by 0 bases, with 14 bases between the two germline ends. The germline V gene encodes CDR1 SGHRS and CDR2 YFSETQ. This CDR3 comprises 16 residues. The CDR3 coding sequence is TGCGCCAGCAGCCAAACCACAGGGCTCTCTGGAAACACCATATATTTT. Translation: CASSQTTGLSGNTIYF.

This clone has more than one count but fewer than ten. The V call is TRBV3-1 (or the pseudogene TRBV3-2), the J call TRBJ2-7; no reliable D call. V was shortened by 4 bases and J by 5 bases, with 9 bases between the two germline ends. Germline V gene data show CDR1 as LGHDT and CDR2 as YNNKEL (reference sequence). The CDR3 runs to 12 residues. The CDR3 DNA is TGTGCCAGCAGCCTACAATCCAACGAGCAGTACTTC. Its protein is CASSLQSNEQYF.

V gene TRBV7-2 combines with J gene TRBJ2-2, with 8 bases fitting TRBD2. V gave up 1 base and J gave up 6 bases; unmatched junction bases: 7. CDR1 is SGHTA, CDR2 FQGNSA, per germline. The CDR3 is 16 amino acids. The CDR3 protein is CASSLVSGSSSGELFF. For the CDR3, the DNA is TGTGCCAGCAGCTTAGTAAGCGGGAGTAGCTCCGGGGAGCTGTTTTTT.

The sample holds one count of this clone. The chain is built from TRBV18 and TRBJ2-5, with D perhaps TRBD2 (5 bases). The CDR3 loop spans 12 amino acids. V lost 3 bases, J lost 5 bases, and 7 bases lay in between. Germline V gene sequence: CDR1 KGHSH, CDR2 LQKENI. Here the CDR3 reads CASSPASETQYF. The CDR3 DNA follows: TGTGCCAGCTCACCTGCTAGCGAGACCCAGTACTTC.

The chain uses TRBV10-1 and TRBJ2-1, with TRBD1 as a possible D gene (7 bases). The germline V and J ends were trimmed by 7 bases and 5 bases, with 15 bases remaining between them. The CDR3 sequence is 14 residues long. In germline, CDR1 is WNHNN, CDR2 SYGVQD (reference sequence). CDR3 sequence (DNA): TGCGCCAGCACAGTATCCAGGGGGGACAATGAGCAGTTCTTC. Translated, it gives CASTVSRGDNEQFF.